The clone carrying this T cell receptor (beta chain) was picked up a small number of times. Trimming at V came to 1 base and at J to 3 bases, leaving 2 bases not matched to a gene. The CDR3 runs to 14 residues. Germline V gene sequence: CDR1 LGHNT, CDR2 FRNRAP. Beta-chain TCR CDR3 regions were amplified from RNA transcripts. Amplification began with first-round RT-PCR using HTBI primers, then second-round multiplex PCR was performed. TCRdb redid the calling of the multiplex PCR reads with MiXCR, one entry per CDR3 protein. The repertoire holds about 480,000 distinct CDR3 sequences, with over 13% as singletons. An approximately 9.4 ml volume of fresh peripheral blood provided the PBMCs. The data are from a study of Graves' ophthalmopathy and Graves' hyperthyroidism.

Sequencing was carried out using blood. The TCR sequence derives from a woman in her twenties or thirties with Graves' ophthalmopathy. The gene calls are TRBV12-5 and TRBJ1-1; 7 positions match TRBD1. The CDR3 sequence is CASGLGTGDTEAFF. DNA of the CDR3: TGTGCTAGTGGTTTGGGAACAGGGGACACTGAAGCTTTCTTT.